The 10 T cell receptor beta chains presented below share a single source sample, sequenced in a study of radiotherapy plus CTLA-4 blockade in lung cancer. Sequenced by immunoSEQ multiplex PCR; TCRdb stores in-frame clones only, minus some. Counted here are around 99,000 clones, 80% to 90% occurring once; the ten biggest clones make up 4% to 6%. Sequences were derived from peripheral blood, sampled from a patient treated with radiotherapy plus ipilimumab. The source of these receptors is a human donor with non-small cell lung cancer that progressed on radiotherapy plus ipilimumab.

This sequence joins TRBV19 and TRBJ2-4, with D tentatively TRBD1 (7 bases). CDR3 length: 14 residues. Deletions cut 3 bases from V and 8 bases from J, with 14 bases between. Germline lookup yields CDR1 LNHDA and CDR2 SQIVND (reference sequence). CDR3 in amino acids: CASSIGGGSDIQYF. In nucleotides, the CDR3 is TGTGCCAGTAGTATCGGAGGGGGCTCTGACATTCAGTACTTC.

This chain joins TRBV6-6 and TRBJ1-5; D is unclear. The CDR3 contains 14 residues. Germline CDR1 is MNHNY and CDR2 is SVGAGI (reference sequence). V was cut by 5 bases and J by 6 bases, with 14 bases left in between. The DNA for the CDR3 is TGTGCCAGCAGTGGTTCGACGCCGATTCAGCCCCAGCATTTT. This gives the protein CASSGSTPIQPQHF.

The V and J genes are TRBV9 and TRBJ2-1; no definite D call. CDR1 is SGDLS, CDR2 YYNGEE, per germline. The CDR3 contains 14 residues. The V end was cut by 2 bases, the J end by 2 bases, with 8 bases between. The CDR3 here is CASSVGGTYNEQFF. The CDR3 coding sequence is TGTGCCAGCAGCGTGGGCGGTACCTACAATGAGCAGTTCTTC.

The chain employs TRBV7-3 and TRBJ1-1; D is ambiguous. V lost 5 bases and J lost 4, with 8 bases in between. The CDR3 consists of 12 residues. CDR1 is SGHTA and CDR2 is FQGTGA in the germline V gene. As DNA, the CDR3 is TGTGCCAGCAGCCCGGGAGGCACTGAAGCTTTCTTT. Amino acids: CASSPGGTEAFF.

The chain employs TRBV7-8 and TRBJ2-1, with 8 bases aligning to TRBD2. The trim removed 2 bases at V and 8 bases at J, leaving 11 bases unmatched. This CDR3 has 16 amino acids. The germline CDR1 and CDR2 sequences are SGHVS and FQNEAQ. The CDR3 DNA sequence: TGTGCCAGCAGCTTAAGGGCGTCAGCGGGAGACTATGAGCAGTTCTTC. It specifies CASSLRASAGDYEQFF. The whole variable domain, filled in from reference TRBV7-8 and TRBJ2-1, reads GAGVSQSPRYKVAKRGQDVALRCDPISGHVSLFWYQQALGQGPEFLTYFQNEAQLDKSGLPSDRFFAERPEGSVSTLKIQRTQQEDSAVYLCASSLRASAGDYEQFFGPGTRLTVL.

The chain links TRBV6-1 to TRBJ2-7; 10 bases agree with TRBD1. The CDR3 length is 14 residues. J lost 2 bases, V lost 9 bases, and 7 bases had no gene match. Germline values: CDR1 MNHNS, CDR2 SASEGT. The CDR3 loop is CASPRDRGPYEQYF. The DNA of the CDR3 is TGTGCCAGTCCCCGGGACAGGGGTCCCTACGAGCAGTACTTC.

The CDR3: CASSWGQIVSYNEQFF. Written as DNA, the CDR3 is TGTGCCAGTAGTTGGGGACAGATTGTATCCTACAATGAGCAGTTCTTC. The chain employs TRBV19 and TRBJ2-1; 7 bases match TRBD1. V dropped 5 bases and J dropped 1; count of bases not matched to a gene: 8. Per the germline V gene, CDR1 is LNHDA and CDR2 is SQIVND (reference sequence). CDR3 length: 16 residues.

CDR3 residues: CASSLGQGTDTQYF. The CDR3 nucleotides are TGTGCCAGCAGCCTAGGACAGGGCACAGATACGCAGTATTTT. The chain has TRBV27 and TRBJ2-3; 7 positions match TRBD1. There are 14 residues in the CDR3. V gave up 6 bases and J gave up 1 base; unmatched junction bases: 4. CDR1 is MNHEY and CDR2 is SMNVEV in the germline V gene (reference sequence).

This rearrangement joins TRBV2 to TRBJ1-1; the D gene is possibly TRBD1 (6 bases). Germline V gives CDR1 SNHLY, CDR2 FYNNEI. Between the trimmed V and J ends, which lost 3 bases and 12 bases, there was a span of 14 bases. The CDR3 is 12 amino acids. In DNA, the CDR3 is TGTGCCAGCAGTGAGGGGGGCTGGGGAACTTTCTTT. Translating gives CASSEGGWGTFF.

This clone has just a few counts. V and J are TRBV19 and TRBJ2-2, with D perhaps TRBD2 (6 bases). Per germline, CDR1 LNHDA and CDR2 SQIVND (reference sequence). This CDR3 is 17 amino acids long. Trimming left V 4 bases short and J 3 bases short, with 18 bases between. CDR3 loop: CASSNIRDFGDTGELFF. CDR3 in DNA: TGTGCCAGTAGTAACATAAGGGACTTCGGGGACACCGGGGAGCTGTTTTTT.